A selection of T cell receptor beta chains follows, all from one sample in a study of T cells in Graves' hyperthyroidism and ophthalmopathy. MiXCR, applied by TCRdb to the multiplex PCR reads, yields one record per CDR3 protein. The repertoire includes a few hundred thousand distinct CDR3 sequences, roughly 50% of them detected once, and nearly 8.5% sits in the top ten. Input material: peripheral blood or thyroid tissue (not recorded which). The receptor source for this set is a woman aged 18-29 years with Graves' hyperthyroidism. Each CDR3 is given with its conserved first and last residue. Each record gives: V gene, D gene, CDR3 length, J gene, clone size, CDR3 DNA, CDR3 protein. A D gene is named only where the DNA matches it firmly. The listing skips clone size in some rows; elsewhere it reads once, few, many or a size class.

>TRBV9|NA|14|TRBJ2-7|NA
TGTGCCAGCAGCGTAGCGGGACACAACTACGAGCAGTACTTC
CASSVAGHNYEQYF
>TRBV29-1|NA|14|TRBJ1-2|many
TGCAGCGTTGACCTCGACAGGTACTCCTATGGCTACACCTTC
CSVDLDRYSYGYTF
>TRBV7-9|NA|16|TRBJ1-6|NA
TGTGCCAGCAGCCAATCCCGGACAATTTCGTCTTCACCCCTCCACTTT
CASSQSRTISSSPLHF
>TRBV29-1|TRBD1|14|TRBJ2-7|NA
TGCAGCGTTGAAATCGGACAGGGTACGTACGAGCAGTACTTC
CSVEIGQGTYEQYF
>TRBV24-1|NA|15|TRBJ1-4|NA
TGTGCCACCAGTGTGGGGTGGGGACCCCGCGAAAAACTGTTTTTT
CATSVGWGPREKLFF
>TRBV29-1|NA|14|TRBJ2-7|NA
TGCAGCGTTGCGACCGGGACGCGAGCCTACGAGCAGTACTTC
CSVATGTRAYEQYF
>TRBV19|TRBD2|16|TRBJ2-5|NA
TGTGCCAGTAGCGACCCGGGGGGACCAGACCAAGAGACCCAGTACTTC
CASSDPGGPDQETQYF
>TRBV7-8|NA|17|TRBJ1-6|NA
TGTGCCAGCAGCTTAGCGGACAGCCGAAACAAGAATTCACCCCTCCACTTT
CASSLADSRNKNSPLHF
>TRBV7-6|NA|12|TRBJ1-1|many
TGTGCCAGCCAGGGCAGCGACACTGAAGCTTTCTTT
CASQGSDTEAFF
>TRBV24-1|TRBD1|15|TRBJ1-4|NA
TGTGCCACCAGTGATCGGACAGGGGGCAATGAAAAACTGTTTTTT
CATSDRTGGNEKLFF
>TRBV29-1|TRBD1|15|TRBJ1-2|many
TGCAGCGTGACCTCTGAGGCCGGGACAGGCTATGGCTACACCTTC
CSVTSEAGTGYGYTF
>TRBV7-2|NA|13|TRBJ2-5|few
TGTGCCAGCAGCGGGGTGCAACAAGAGACCCAGTACTTC
CASSGVQQETQYF
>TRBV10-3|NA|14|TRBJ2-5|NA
TGTGCCAGCATAGGGTCACTAGGTTCGGAGACCCAGTACTTC
CASIGSLGSETQYF
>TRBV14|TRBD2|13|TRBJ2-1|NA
TGTGCCAGCAGCCAAGCGGCGGGGGATGAGCAGTTCTTC
CASSQAAGDEQFF
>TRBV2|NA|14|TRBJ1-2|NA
TGTGCCAGCAGCTTCGAGACCCCGGCATATGGCTACACCTTC
CASSFETPAYGYTF
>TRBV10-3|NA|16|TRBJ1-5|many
TGTGCCATCAGTGAGTCGGGATCGGTAGGAGATCAGCCCCAGCATTTT
CAISESGSVGDQPQHF
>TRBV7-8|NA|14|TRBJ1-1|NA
TGTGCCAGCAGCACTAGGCGGTTTCTCCCTGAAGCTTTCTTT
CASSTRRFLPEAFF
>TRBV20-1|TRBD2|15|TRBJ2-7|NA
TGCAGTGGAGAGGGGCTAGCGGCGAGCTCCTACGAGCAGCACTTC
CSGEGLAASSYEQHF
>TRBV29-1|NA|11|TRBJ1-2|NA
TGCAGCGTAATACAGGGACATGGCTACACCTTC
CSVIQGHGYTF
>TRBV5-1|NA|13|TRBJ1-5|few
TGCGCCAGCGTCGGGGATAGCAATCAGCCCCAGCATTTT
CASVGDSNQPQHF
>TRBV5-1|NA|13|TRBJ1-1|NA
TGCGCCAGCAGCTTGGTGCTGGCCACTGAAACTTTCTTT
CASSLVLATETFF
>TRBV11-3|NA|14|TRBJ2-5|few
TGTGCCAGCAGCTCACAGAGTCTCGAGGGGACCCAGTACTTC
CASSSQSLEGTQYF
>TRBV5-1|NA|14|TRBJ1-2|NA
TGCGCCAGCAGCTTGGCGCCTTCTAGCTATGGCTACACCTTC
CASSLAPSSYGYTF
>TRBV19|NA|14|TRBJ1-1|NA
TGTGCCAGTAGTATGGGGGTAGGGAACACTGAAGCTTTCTTT
CASSMGVGNTEAFF
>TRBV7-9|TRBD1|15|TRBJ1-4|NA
TGTGCCAGCAGCCAGGACAGGACAACTAATGAAAAACTGTTTTTT
CASSQDRTTNEKLFF
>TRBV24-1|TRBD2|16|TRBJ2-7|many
TGTGCCACCAGTGGCCATACTAGCGGGAGTGTAGACGAGCAGTACTTC
CATSGHTSGSVDEQYF
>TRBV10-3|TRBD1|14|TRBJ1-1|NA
TGTGCCATCAGTGAAAGACAGGGGTACACTGAAGCTTTCTTT
CAISERQGYTEAFF
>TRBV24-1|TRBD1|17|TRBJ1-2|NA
TGTGCCACCAGTGGCACCGGGACAGGGGGCGCAGACTTTGGCTACACCTTC
CATSGTGTGGADFGYTF
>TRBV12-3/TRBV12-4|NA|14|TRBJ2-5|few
TGTGCCAGCAGTTCATCAGGGGTCCAAGAGACCCAGTACTTC
CASSSSGVQETQYF
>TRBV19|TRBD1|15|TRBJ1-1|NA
TGTGCCAGTAGTCCTGGGCCAGGGGGGAACACTGAAGCTTTCTTT
CASSPGPGGNTEAFF
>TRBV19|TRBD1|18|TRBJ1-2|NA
TGTGCCAGTAGTATAGGCTTCGGACAGGCCGACAAAAACTATGGCTACACCTTC
CASSIGFGQADKNYGYTF
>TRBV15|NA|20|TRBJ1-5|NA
NA
CATSRELGSRYEQYFGPQHF
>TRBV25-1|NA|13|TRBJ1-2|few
TGTGCCAGCAGTCTACATACTCAAAGGCGCTACACCTTC
CASSLHTQRRYTF
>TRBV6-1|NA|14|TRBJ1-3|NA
TGTGCCAGCAGTGAACGCGGACGGAGAATTACCATATATTTT
CASSERGRRITIYF
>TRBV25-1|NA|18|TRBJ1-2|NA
TGTGCCAGCAGCTTAAGCCTCAGGGGTTCTGTCTCAAACTATGGCTACACCTTC
CASSLSLRGSVSNYGYTF
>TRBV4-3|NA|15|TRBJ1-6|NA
TGCGCCAGCAGCCAAGATCCTGTTAGGGATTCACCCCTCCACTTT
CASSQDPVRDSPLHF
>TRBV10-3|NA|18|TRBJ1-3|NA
TGTGCCAACCTCGACAGGCCCTACTCCCTTAGCTCTGGAAACACCATATATTTT
CANLDRPYSLSSGNTIYF
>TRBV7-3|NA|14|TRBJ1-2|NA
TGTGCCAGCAGCTCTCACAGTGTCGACTATGGCTACACCTTC
CASSSHSVDYGYTF
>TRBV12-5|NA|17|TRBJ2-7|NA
TGTGCTAGTGGTTCGCCGGAGGGGCGGCCACCCTCCTACGAGCAGTACTTC
CASGSPEGRPPSYEQYF
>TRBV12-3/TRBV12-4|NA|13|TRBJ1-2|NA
TGTGCCAGCAGTTTAAGTGGCAGCTATGGCTACACCTTC
CASSLSGSYGYTF
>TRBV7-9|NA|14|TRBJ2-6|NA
TGTGCCAGCAGCTTAAGGAGTGTGGCCAACGTCCTGACCTTC
CASSLRSVANVLTF